A single count supports the clone carrying this TCR beta chain. Its specificity is not known. The data were taken from a study of identifying expanded T cells in peripheral blood. CDR3 size: 17 residues. Germline CDR1 SEHNR, CDR2 FQNEAQ (reference sequence). V dropped 3 bases and J dropped 8; count of bases not matched to a gene: 14. No infections or other immune events were documented during collection. Study-wide results and limits: Differentially abundant clones: approximately 1.3 between replicates, about 17 at 2 to 3 weeks, 19 to 20 at four. Clone count variance between approximately two-week samples rose with total template count.

Here immunoSEQ multiplex PCR was the method, and the copy in TCRdb shows in-frame clones only, minus some. This table holds about 100,000 clones, approximately 88% found once. The receptor's source is a person aged 18-69 years in good health. Input material: blood. V usage is TRBV7-9 and J usage is TRBJ2-1, with 9 bases that match TRBD2. This CDR3 reads CASSLESGLALVDEQFF. CDR3 bases: TGTGCCAGCAGCTTGGAGTCGGGACTAGCATTGGTCGATGAGCAGTTCTTC.